A selection of T cell receptor beta chains follows, all from one sample in a study of T cell responses to AZD1222 COVID-19 vaccine. The method was immunoSEQ multiplex PCR; TCRdb's version includes in-frame clones alone and lacks a portion of them. Seen here are around 150,000 clones, 92% observed once, and the top ten hold about 4.8%. The input for sequencing was peripheral blood, taken on day 0 of AZD1222 vaccination. These receptors came from an adult in good health. Each CDR3 is given with its conserved first and last residue. Fields, in order: D gene, V gene, J gene, clone size, CDR3 DNA, CDR3 protein. D genes are given only for firm matches. The size of a clone is reported for some rows only, either as once, few or many, or as a class for expanded clones.

d_call: TRBD1
v_call: TRBV29-1
j_call: TRBJ2-7
clone_size: .
cdr3_nt: TGCAGCGTTAGGGACAGGGTTTCCTACGAGCAGTACTTC
cdr3_aa: CSVRDRVSYEQYF

d_call: TRBD2
v_call: TRBV11-1
j_call: TRBJ2-1
clone_size: .
cdr3_nt: TGTGCCAGCAGCACCAGCGGGACGAGGGATGAGCAGTTCTTC
cdr3_aa: CASSTSGTRDEQFF

d_call: .
v_call: TRBV6-5
j_call: TRBJ2-7
clone_size: .
cdr3_nt: TGTGCCAGCAGTTACTCGACCCATGGCCTCTACGAGCAGTACTTC
cdr3_aa: CASSYSTHGLYEQYF

d_call: .
v_call: TRBV28
j_call: TRBJ2-7
clone_size: .
cdr3_nt: TGTGCCAGCAGAAGTCACGGGAACCACGAGCAGTACTTC
cdr3_aa: CASRSHGNHEQYF

d_call: .
v_call: TRBV6-4
j_call: TRBJ1-1
clone_size: .
cdr3_nt: TGTGCCAGCAGTGACGAATACAGGGAGAGCATTAACACTGAAGCTTTCTTT
cdr3_aa: CASSDEYRESINTEAFF

d_call: .
v_call: TRBV7-2
j_call: TRBJ2-7
clone_size: few
cdr3_nt: TGTGCCAGCAGCCCAGGTGGCCCTAAGGCCGAGCAGTACTTC
cdr3_aa: CASSPGGPKAEQYF

d_call: .
v_call: TRBV18
j_call: TRBJ1-5
clone_size: .
cdr3_nt: TGTGCCAGCTCACCAACAGAGGGACGCAATCAGCCCCAGCATTTT
cdr3_aa: CASSPTEGRNQPQHF

d_call: .
v_call: TRBV9
j_call: TRBJ1-3
clone_size: .
cdr3_nt: TGTGCCAGCAGGGCCGGGGGCTCTGGAAACACCATATATTTT
cdr3_aa: CASRAGGSGNTIYF

d_call: .
v_call: TRBV5-5
j_call: TRBJ2-7
clone_size: .
cdr3_nt: TGTGCCAGCAGTAAACCCCAGGGTTACGAGCAGTACTTC
cdr3_aa: CASSKPQGYEQYF

d_call: .
v_call: TRBV5-1
j_call: TRBJ1-4
clone_size: .
cdr3_nt: TGCGCCAGCAGCTTGGATGTTAGTGGTGAAAAACTGTTTTTT
cdr3_aa: CASSLDVSGEKLFF

d_call: TRBD1
v_call: TRBV7-4
j_call: TRBJ2-7
clone_size: .
cdr3_nt: TGTGCCAGCAGCGGGGGACAGCGCCCCTACGAGCAGTACTTC
cdr3_aa: CASSGGQRPYEQYF

d_call: TRBD1
v_call: TRBV5-4
j_call: TRBJ2-1
clone_size: .
cdr3_nt: TGTGCCAGCAGCTTGTTCGACAGGGCGAACAATGAGCAGTTCTTC
cdr3_aa: CASSLFDRANNEQFF

d_call: .
v_call: TRBV11-3
j_call: TRBJ2-3
clone_size: .
cdr3_nt: TGTGCCAGCAGCTTGTCCAGGGCTACAGATACGCAGTATTTT
cdr3_aa: CASSLSRATDTQYF

d_call: .
v_call: TRBV7-9
j_call: TRBJ2-7
clone_size: .
cdr3_nt: TGTGCCAGCAGCTTAGTAGTACGTGGGGACGAGCAGTACTTC
cdr3_aa: CASSLVVRGDEQYF

d_call: TRBD1
v_call: TRBV18
j_call: TRBJ1-3
clone_size: .
cdr3_nt: TGTGCCAGCTCACCTTCGGACAGGGTGAATGGAAACACCATATATTTT
cdr3_aa: CASSPSDRVNGNTIYF

d_call: .
v_call: TRBV28
j_call: TRBJ2-7
clone_size: .
cdr3_nt: TGTGCCAGCAGTTTATTGGTGACAAGCTACGAGCAGTACTTC
cdr3_aa: CASSLLVTSYEQYF

d_call: TRBD2
v_call: TRBV7-2
j_call: TRBJ2-3
clone_size: .
cdr3_nt: TGTGCCAGCAGCTTAGGAACTAGCGGGAGTGCTTTCGCGACAGATACGCAGTATTTT
cdr3_aa: CASSLGTSGSAFATDTQYF

d_call: .
v_call: TRBV6-5
j_call: TRBJ1-5
clone_size: .
cdr3_nt: TGTGCCAGCAGTTACGATGGGAATCAGCCCCAGCATTTT
cdr3_aa: CASSYDGNQPQHF

d_call: .
v_call: TRBV27
j_call: TRBJ2-1
clone_size: .
cdr3_nt: TGTGCCAGCACCCCCGGAAGCTCCAATGAGCAGTTCTTC
cdr3_aa: CASTPGSSNEQFF

d_call: .
v_call: TRBV28
j_call: TRBJ2-7
clone_size: .
cdr3_nt: TGTGCCAGCAGTTTAAGTTACTCCTACGAGCAGTACTTC
cdr3_aa: CASSLSYSYEQYF

d_call: TRBD2
v_call: TRBV4-2
j_call: TRBJ2-1
clone_size: .
cdr3_nt: TGTGCCAGCAGCCAACCTAGCGGGAGCAATGAGCAGTTCTTC
cdr3_aa: CASSQPSGSNEQFF

d_call: .
v_call: TRBV5-1
j_call: TRBJ1-6
clone_size: .
cdr3_nt: TGCGCCAGCAGCTTGGGTCCTCAACAGGGTAATTCACCCCTCCACTTT
cdr3_aa: CASSLGPQQGNSPLHF

d_call: .
v_call: TRBV28
j_call: TRBJ1-2
clone_size: .
cdr3_nt: TGTGCCAGCGCCAACACGGGACCTTATGGCTACACCTTC
cdr3_aa: CASANTGPYGYTF

d_call: TRBD1
v_call: TRBV11-2
j_call: TRBJ2-4
clone_size: .
cdr3_nt: TGTGCCAGCAGCCGTGACAGGGACCCCAAAAACATTCAGTACTTC
cdr3_aa: CASSRDRDPKNIQYF

d_call: .
v_call: TRBV4-1
j_call: TRBJ2-2
clone_size: .
cdr3_nt: TGCGCCAGCAGCCAAGAGGGCAGGTGGAACACCGGGGAGCTGTTTTTT
cdr3_aa: CASSQEGRWNTGELFF